This TCR beta chain was sequenced during a study of T cell repertoires in aging, cancer and after chemotherapy. Study as a whole: Donors were grouped into six age bands spanning 30 or younger through 70 or older. Findings and limits, study-wide: Across the chemotherapy interval, each cancer cohort showed higher median generation probability, suggesting thymic rebound. Age-matched healthy donors had significantly more diverse, less clonal blood TCR repertoires than untreated cancer patients.

The template was genomic DNA from peripheral blood, not RNA. Rearranged V-D-J TRB sequences were amplified with a mixed TRB-A/B primer pool. Each CDR3 protein gets one entry after TCRdb re-called the multiplex PCR reads with MiXCR. Of about 13,000 distinct CDR3 sequences in the sample, about 40% were seen once. On this clonotype: What it binds is unknown.

Germline CDR1 is MNHEY and CDR2 is SVGAGI. This CDR3 has 16 amino acids. The germline V and J ends were trimmed by 1 base and 2 bases, with 15 bases remaining between them. This TCR was sampled from a human donor in good health. The donor label of this sample is uncertain. Sequenced material: blood. The rearrangement joins TRBV6-5 to TRBJ2-7; no clear D gene. The CDR3 DNA sequence: TGTGCCAGCAGTTACTTAAAACCCGGGCCGACCTACGAGCAGTACTTC. Protein product: CASSYLKPGPTYEQYF.